These T cell receptor beta chains were read from a single sample in a study of PD-L1 blockade in urothelial cancer. Repertoires were generated with immunoSEQ multiplex PCR, while TCRdb's copy carries only in-frame clones and drops some. The data contain tens of thousands of clones, about 85% of them seen just once; the ten biggest clones take up 14%. The sequencing here drew on PBMCs, taken around atezolizumab (anti-PD-L1) treatment. Receptors were obtained from a man in his 60s with urothelial cancer. Each CDR3 is given with its conserved first and last residue. D genes are given only for firm matches. Clone size is shown for a subset of rows, as once, few, many or a class of expanded clone.

NA,TRBJ1-4,NA,TRBV5-1,16,CASSLEPPATNEKLFF,TGCGCCAGCAGCCTGGAACCACCGGCAACTAATGAAAAACTGTTTTTT
TRBD1,TRBJ2-5,NA,TRBV19,15,CASSSLGGQGQTQYF,TGTGCCAGTAGTTCTCTAGGGGGACAGGGGCAGACCCAGTACTTC
NA,TRBJ2-1,NA,TRBV19,17,CASSMLRLGGRQVEQFF,TGTGCCAGTAGTATGTTGAGGCTAGGGGGACGACAAGTCGAGCAGTTCTTC
NA,TRBJ1-4,NA,TRBV30,13,CAWNLYWEAELFF,TGTGCCTGGAATCTTTATTGGGAGGCGGAACTGTTTTTT
NA,TRBJ2-7,NA,TRBV28,16,CASRLQYTNLPNEQYF,TGTGCCAGCAGACTACAATATACTAATTTACCGAACGAGCAGTACTTC
NA,TRBJ2-7,NA,TRBV4-1,16,CASSRGGEAGSYEQYF,TGCGCCAGCAGCCGCGGAGGAGAGGCTGGGTCCTACGAGCAGTACTTC
NA,TRBJ2-7,NA,TRBV5-4,14,CASSTTGSSYEQYF,TGTGCCAGCAGCACCACAGGGAGCTCCTACGAGCAGTACTTC
NA,TRBJ1-3,few,TRBV27,14,CASGGGFSGNTIYF,TGTGCCAGCGGGGGGGGTTTCTCTGGAAACACCATATATTTT
TRBD1,TRBJ1-5,NA,TRBV10-3,14,CAIRGTGSNQPQHF,TGTGCCATCAGGGGGACAGGGAGCAATCAGCCCCAGCATTTT
TRBD2,TRBJ2-7,NA,TRBV5-6,14,CASSESGRPYEQYF,TGTGCCAGCAGCGAAAGCGGGAGACCTTACGAGCAGTACTTC
TRBD2,TRBJ2-7,NA,TRBV19,16,CASSISSGRAEYEQYF,TGTGCCAGTAGTATAAGTAGCGGGAGGGCAGAATACGAGCAGTACTTC
TRBD2,TRBJ2-3,NA,TRBV28,15,CASMGGRINTDTQYF,TGTGCCAGCATGGGGGGGAGGATCAACACAGATACGCAGTATTTT
TRBD2,TRBJ2-3,NA,TRBV5-1,17,CASSVAGGATSTDTQYF,TGCGCCAGCAGCGTAGCGGGGGGCGCTACTAGCACAGATACGCAGTATTTT
NA,TRBJ2-3,NA,TRBV5-1,11,CASSFIDTQYF,TGCGCCAGCAGCTTCATAGATACGCAGTATTTT
NA,TRBJ2-3,NA,TRBV11-2,16,CASSLWQEASTDTQYF,TGTGCCAGCAGCTTATGGCAGGAGGCTAGCACAGATACGCAGTATTTT
NA,TRBJ2-1,NA,TRBV5-1,15,CASSPGQNRWNEQFF,TGCGCCAGCAGCCCAGGACAGAATAGGTGGAATGAGCAGTTCTTC
NA,TRBJ2-7,NA,TRBV5-8,11,CASSLVQVTYF,TGTGCCAGCAGCTTGGTACAGGTCACCTACTTC
NA,TRBJ1-5,NA,TRBV6-1,14,CASSEGGPNQPQHF,TGTGCCAGCAGTGAGGGTGGGCCAAATCAGCCCCAGCATTTT
TRBD2,TRBJ2-3,NA,TRBV5-8,15,CASSSLAGSTDTQYF,TGTGCCAGCAGTTCACTAGCGGGGAGCACAGATACGCAGTATTTT
NA,TRBJ1-2,few,TRBV13,11,CASSIYYGYTF,TGTGCCAGCAGCATATACTATGGCTACACCTTC
TRBD2,TRBJ2-1,NA,TRBV19,16,CASSISLAGGDNEQFF,TGTGCCAGTAGCATTTCACTAGCGGGGGGGGACAATGAGCAGTTCTTC
TRBD2,TRBJ2-1,once,TRBV27,16,CASSSQTSGGLYEQFF,TGTGCCAGCAGTTCACAGACTAGCGGGGGGTTATATGAGCAGTTCTTC
TRBD1,TRBJ1-1,NA,TRBV19,14,CASSPAQGAREAFF,TGTGCCAGTAGTCCGGCGCAGGGGGCGCGGGAAGCTTTCTTT